The clone carrying this TCR beta chain was seen many times. Antigen unknown. CDR1 is SGHVS, CDR2 FNYEAQ, per germline. CDR3 length: 14 residues. V lost 2 bases to trimming and J lost 4 bases, with 10 bases between them. Conversion of TCR transcripts into cDNA relied on 5'RACE template switching, which added a universal primer site and UMIs. One entry per CDR3 protein results from TCRdb running MiXCR on the 5' RACE reads. Here the sample spans 250,000 to 400,000 distinct CDR3 sequences, roughly 3.9% being singletons. This entry comes from a study of T cells after yellow fever vaccination. Study-level findings and limits: Contaminating bulk clonotypes could be abundant in FACS-sorted repertoires.

This receptor was obtained from a man aged 18 to 29 who received the YFV17D yellow fever vaccine. The chain is built from TRBV7-6 and TRBJ2-3, with D perhaps matching TRBD2 (6 bases). Sequencing was performed on PBMCs, taken 5 days after the yellow fever booster vaccination. The CDR3 DNA sequence: TGTGCCAGCAGCTTATTACTAGCTTCAGATACGCAGTATTTT. Translation gives CASSLLLASDTQYF.